The 5 T cell receptor beta chains below come from one sample, sequenced in a study of blood T cell repertoires in COVID-19 (dated by TCRdb to the early 2020s). The library was generated by the immunoSEQ multiplex PCR assay. TCRdb took this table from immuneACCESS and kept in-frame rearrangements with V and J called. Such tables lack part of the clones; where checked against another copy, unresolved V genes explain under half of the gap, and the rest is unexplained. Across this sample there are approximately 150,000 clones, with about 81% seen only once. Approximately 10% of the sample is taken by the ten largest. Material: peripheral blood. Receptor source: a human donor in a cohort sampled during active COVID-19.

This clone was recorded once. The chain is built from TRBV2 and TRBJ1-1, with D possibly TRBD1 on 6 matching bases. Germline assignment: CDR1 SNHLY and CDR2 FYNNEI. Trimming took 5 bases from V and 1 from J, leaving 14 bases between them. This CDR3 region has 15 residues. The CDR3 DNA reads TGTGCCAGCAGTCCCCAGGGACACAAGAACACTGAAGCTTTCTTT. Protein product: CASSPQGHKNTEAFF.

The chain uses TRBV7-8 and TRBJ2-1, with D maybe TRBD2 (6 bases). Trimming took off 6 bases at V and 7 bases at J, with 10 bases between the two ends. The CDR3 loop spans 12 amino acids. In germline, CDR1 is SGHVS, CDR2 FQNEAQ. In nucleotides, the CDR3 is TGTGCCAGCAGTTGGGGAGGAAATGAGCAGTTCTTC. Translating gives CASSWGGNEQFF.

The chain links TRBV28 to TRBJ1-5, with D hard to call. From germline, CDR1 is MDHEN and CDR2 SYDVKM. The CDR3 is 15 amino acids. With 6 bases removed from V and 1 base from J, the gap between germline ends came to 13 bases. The DNA of the CDR3 is TGTGCCAGCAGACCCGGACTCGGCAGCAATCAGCCCCAGCATTTT. It encodes CASRPGLGSNQPQHF.

The rearrangement links TRBV28 to TRBJ1-6, with 9 bases identical to TRBD1. V was pared by 5 bases and J by 10 bases, with 6 bases of the junction left unmatched. Germline lookup yields CDR1 MDHEN and CDR2 SYDVKM. The CDR3 has 14 amino acids. The CDR3, as DNA: TGTGCCAGCAGTCCTTGGGACAGGGAGTCACCCCTCCACTTT. Its translation: CASSPWDRESPLHF.

The V call is TRBV6-2 or TRBV6-3, the J call TRBJ1-2; the D is unclear. Between the trimmed V and J ends, which lost 0 bases and 5 bases, there was a span of 7 bases. The germline CDR1 and CDR2 sequences are MNHEY and SVGEGT. The CDR3 length is 13 residues. CDR3 DNA sequence: TGTGCCAGCAGTTACTCAACAGAATATGGCTACACCTTC. This codes for CASSYSTEYGYTF.